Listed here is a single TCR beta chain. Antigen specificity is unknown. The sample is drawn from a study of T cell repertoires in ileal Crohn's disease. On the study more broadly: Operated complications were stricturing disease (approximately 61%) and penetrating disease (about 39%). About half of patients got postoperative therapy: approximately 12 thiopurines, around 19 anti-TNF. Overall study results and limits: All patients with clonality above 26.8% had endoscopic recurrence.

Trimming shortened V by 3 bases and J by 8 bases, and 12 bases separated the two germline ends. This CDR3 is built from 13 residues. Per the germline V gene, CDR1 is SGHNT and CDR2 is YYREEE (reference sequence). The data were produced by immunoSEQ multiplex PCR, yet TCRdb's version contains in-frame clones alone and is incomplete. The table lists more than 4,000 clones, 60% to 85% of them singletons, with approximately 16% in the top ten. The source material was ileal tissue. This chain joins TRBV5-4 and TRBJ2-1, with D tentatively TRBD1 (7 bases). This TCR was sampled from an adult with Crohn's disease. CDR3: CASSSQGGDEQFF. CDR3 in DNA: TGTGCCAGCAGCTCCCAGGGGGGCGATGAGCAGTTCTTC.